Below are 15 T cell receptor beta chains sequenced from a single sample in a study of blood T cells in healthy people across ages. Primers used in a second PCR of about 6 to 12 cycles were a sample-barcoded 5' primer and a J-beta primer mix. MiXCR was run by TCRdb on the 5' RACE reads, yielding one entry per CDR3 protein. The sample yields roughly 800,000 distinct CDR3 sequences, approximately 35% seen once. Sequencing was performed on blood. The source of these receptors is a man between 18 and 35 years old in good health.

The gene calls are TRBV11-2 and TRBJ2-7; 10 bases line up with TRBD2. The V gene end was trimmed by 5 bases and the J gene end by 5 bases; junction bases not matched to a gene: 9. Germline CDR1 reads SGHAT; CDR2 reads FQNNGV. The CDR3 sequence is 15 residues long. The CDR3 reads CASSPSRTSGHEQYF. For the CDR3, the DNA is TGTGCCAGCAGCCCATCACGGACTAGCGGTCACGAGCAGTACTTC.

As to this clonotype: This may arise from a read error, as a much more abundant clone is one base away. The chain is built from TRBV20-1 and TRBJ2-4; possible D gene TRBD1, 6 bases. Matching the DNA end better, TRBJ2-5 makes the J call doubtful. This CDR3 is built from 17 residues. Looked up from germline, CDR1 is DFQATT and CDR2 is SNEGSKA (reference sequence). CDR3: CSARDRSGVTRKETQYF. The CDR3 DNA reads TGCAGTGCTAGAGATCGGTCAGGGGTCACGCGCAAAGAGACCCAGTACTTC.

V usage is TRBV15 and J usage is TRBJ2-3; 8 bases match TRBD1. The V segment lost 5 bases and the J segment 2 bases; nucleotides outside the gene matches: 15. CDR1 is LNHNV, CDR2 YYDKDF, per germline (reference sequence). The CDR3 has 18 amino acids. DNA of the CDR3: TGTGCCACCAGCCCCAGGTCGGGACAGGCGTCCTACACAGATACGCAGTATTTT. Amino acid sequence: CATSPRSGQASYTDTQYF.

This rearrangement joins TRBV27 to TRBJ1-5; no clear D gene. V gave up 8 bases and J gave up 3 bases, with 11 bases separating them. Germline-derived CDR1 and CDR2 are MNHEY and SMNVEV (reference sequence). The CDR3 sequence is 13 residues long. The CDR3 sequence: CASGKGFNQPQHF. The CDR3 coding sequence is TGTGCCAGCGGAAAAGGGTTCAATCAGCCCCAGCATTTT.

This clonotype was seen many times. The V and J genes are TRBV29-1 and TRBJ2-5, with D possibly TRBD2 on 5 matching bases. Trimming removed 0 bases at V and 5 bases at J, with 16 bases between. The CDR3 runs 15 residues. CDR1 SQVTM and CDR2 ANQGSEA come from the germline V gene. The CDR3 nucleotides read TGCAGCGTTGAAGATCAGGAGTCGGGGAAGGAGACCCAGTACTTC. Translation gives CSVEDQESGKETQYF.

This clonotype was detected a few times. The CDR3 region is CASTRTGYGDIQYF. CDR3 DNA sequence: TGTGCCAGCACCCGGACAGGGTACGGTGACATTCAGTACTTC. The genes are TRBV6-5 and TRBJ2-4; 8 bases are a match to TRBD1. This CDR3 is 14 amino acids long. The germline CDR1 and CDR2 sequences are MNHEY and SVGAGI. J gave up 8 bases and V 7 bases, and 10 bases lay outside the gene matches.

V is TRBV7-6 and J is TRBJ2-7; D remains unclear. The CDR3 covers 12 residues. Germline CDR1 is SGHVS and CDR2 is FNYEAQ. Trimming removed 6 bases at V and 5 bases at J, with 11 bases between. In nucleotides, the CDR3 is TGTGCCAGCAGTCGGGTGGCCCACGAGCAGTACTTC. This encodes CASSRVAHEQYF.

The sample holds a few counts of this clonotype. This rearrangement joins TRBV29-1 to TRBJ1-5; perhaps TRBD1 as D (5 bases). V lost 5 bases and J 3 bases, leaving 17 bases between the germline ends. This CDR3 spans 15 amino acids. Germline CDR1 and CDR2: SQVTM and ANQGSEA. CDR3: CSVTTSGTVNQPQHF. In DNA, the CDR3 is TGCAGCGTTACGACTTCCGGGACGGTCAATCAGCCCCAGCATTTT.

The chain uses TRBV18 and TRBJ1-2; no clear D. Per the germline V gene, CDR1 is KGHSH and CDR2 is LQKENI. CDR3 length: 15 amino acids. V lost 6 bases, J lost 0 bases, and 14 bases lay in between. The CDR3 DNA is TGTGCCAGCTCCGGTGGCAGATCGGCTAACTATGGCTACACCTTC. Translating it yields CASSGGRSANYGYTF.

This clonotype was recorded at least ten times. V usage is TRBV4-1 and J usage is TRBJ2-5; weak D call: TRBD1 (6 bases). Germline V gives CDR1 MGHRA, CDR2 YSYEKL. V was trimmed by 4 bases and J by 4 bases, leaving 16 bases between them. The CDR3 totals 15 residues. The CDR3 nucleotides read TGCGCCAGCAGCCCAAGTTTCACAGGGCGAGAGACCCAGTACTTC. Protein sequence: CASSPSFTGRETQYF.

The rearrangement links TRBV20-1 to TRBJ2-5; the match to TRBD2 covers 7 bases. The length of the CDR3 is 13 residues. Germline loops: CDR1 DFQATT, CDR2 SNEGSKA (reference sequence). Trimming took 6 bases from V and 5 from J; bases not matched to a gene: 9. CDR3 sequence: CSASGEGGETQYF. CDR3 bases: TGCAGTGCAAGCGGAGAGGGAGGGGAGACCCAGTACTTC.

This clonotype has just a few counts. The chain combines TRBV7-2 with TRBJ1-2, with TRBD1 matching over 7 bases. Trimming at V came to 2 bases and at J to 6 bases, leaving 9 bases not matched to a gene. Germline CDR1 is SGHTA and CDR2 is FQGNSA. This CDR3 comprises 15 residues. This CDR3 reads CASSLSLPGGHGYTF. In DNA form, the CDR3 reads TGTGCCAGCAGCTTATCTCTTCCAGGGGGGCATGGCTACACCTTC.

The chain carries TRBV27 and TRBJ2-7; a weak D match, TRBD2 (5 bases). Germline V gene data show CDR1 as MNHEY and CDR2 as SMNVEV (reference sequence). V was clipped by 8 bases and J by 5 bases, with 22 bases between them. This CDR3 contains 15 residues. The CDR3 is CASGPRRPTGNEQYF. The CDR3 region has the DNA TGTGCCAGCGGGCCTCGCAGGCCAACGGGGAACGAGCAGTACTTC.

This chain uses TRBV27 with TRBJ2-3; 10 bases map to TRBD2. The germline V gene encodes CDR1 MNHEY and CDR2 SMNVEV (reference sequence). The CDR3 extends over 16 amino acids. Germline trimming cut 5 bases from V and 0 bases from J; bases unmatched to any gene: 5. CDR3 amino acids: CASSHGLAASTDTQYF. The CDR3 DNA sequence: TGTGCCAGCAGTCACGGACTAGCGGCTAGCACAGATACGCAGTATTTT.

For the CDR3, the DNA is TGTGCCAGCAGCCAACGGGGAGGTGGGTGGAACACTGAAGCTTTCTTT. This translates into CASSQRGGGWNTEAFF. V and J are TRBV14 and TRBJ1-1; no reliable D call. The CDR3 runs 16 residues. Trimming removed 2 bases from V and 1 base from J, with 14 bases in between. The germline gives CDR1 SGHDN, CDR2 FVKESK.